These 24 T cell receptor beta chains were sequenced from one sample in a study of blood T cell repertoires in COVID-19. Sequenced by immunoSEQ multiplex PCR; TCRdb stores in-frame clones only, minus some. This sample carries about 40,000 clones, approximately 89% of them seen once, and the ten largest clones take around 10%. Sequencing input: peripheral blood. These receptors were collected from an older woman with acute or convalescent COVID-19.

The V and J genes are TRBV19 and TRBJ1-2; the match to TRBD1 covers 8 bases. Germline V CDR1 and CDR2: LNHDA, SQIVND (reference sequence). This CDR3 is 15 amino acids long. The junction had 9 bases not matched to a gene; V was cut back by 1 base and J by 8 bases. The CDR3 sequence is CASSIAPTGVVGYTF. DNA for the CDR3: TGTGCCAGTAGTATAGCGCCGACAGGGGTTGTCGGCTACACCTTC.

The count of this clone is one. CDR3: CAWGGQGAQRTEAFF. The CDR3 DNA sequence: TGTGCCTGGGGGGGACAGGGGGCGCAGCGTACTGAAGCTTTCTTT. The gene calls are TRBV30 and TRBJ1-1; 12 positions match TRBD1. The CDR3 is 15 amino acids. Trimming took 5 bases from V and 5 from J; bases not matched to a gene: 9. The germline CDR1 and CDR2 sequences are GTSNPN and SVGIG (reference sequence). The complete variable domain, with remaining parts taken from reference TRBV30 and TRBJ1-1, reads SQTIHQWPATLVQPVGSPLSLECTVEGTSNPNLYWYRQAAGRGLQLLFYSVGIGQISSEVPQNLSASRPQDRQFILSSKKLLLSDSGFYLCAWGGQGAQRTEAFFGQGTRLTVV.

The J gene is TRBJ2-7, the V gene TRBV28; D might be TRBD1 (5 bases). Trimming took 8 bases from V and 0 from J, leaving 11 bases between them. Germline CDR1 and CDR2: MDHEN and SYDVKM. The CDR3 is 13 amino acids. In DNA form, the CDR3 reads TGTGCCAGCGGCTCAGGGCTCTCCTACGAGCAGTACGTC. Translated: CASGSGLSYEQYV.

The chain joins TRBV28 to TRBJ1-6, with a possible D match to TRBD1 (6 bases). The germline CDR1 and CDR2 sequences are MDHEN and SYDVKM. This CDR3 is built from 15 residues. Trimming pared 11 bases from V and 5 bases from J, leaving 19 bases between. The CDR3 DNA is TGTGCCTCGTCAGGTGGGGGCATTAATAATTCACCCCTCCACTTT. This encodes CASSGGGINNSPLHF.

CDR3 sequence (DNA): TGCGCCAGCAGCGAGTTAGCAGATACGCAGTATTTT. Its translation: CASSELADTQYF. V usage is TRBV5-1 and J usage is TRBJ2-3; D not resolved. Trimming removed 4 bases from V and 4 bases from J, with 7 bases in between. The CDR3 length is 12 residues. Germline lookup yields CDR1 SGHRS and CDR2 YFSETQ. Based on the CDR3 plus reference TRBV5-1 and TRBJ2-3, the full variable domain is KAGVTQTPRYLIKTRGQQVTLSCSPISGHRSVSWYQQTPGQGLQFLFEYFSETQRNKGNFPGRFSGRQFSNSRSEMNVSTLELGDSALYLCASSELADTQYFGPGTRLTVL.

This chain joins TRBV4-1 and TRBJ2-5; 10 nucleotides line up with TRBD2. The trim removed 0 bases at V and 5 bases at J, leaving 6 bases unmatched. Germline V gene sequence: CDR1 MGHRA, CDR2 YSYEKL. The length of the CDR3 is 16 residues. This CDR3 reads CASSQDLLAGEETQYF. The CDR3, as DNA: TGCGCCAGCAGCCAAGATTTGCTAGCGGGGGAGGAGACCCAGTACTTC.

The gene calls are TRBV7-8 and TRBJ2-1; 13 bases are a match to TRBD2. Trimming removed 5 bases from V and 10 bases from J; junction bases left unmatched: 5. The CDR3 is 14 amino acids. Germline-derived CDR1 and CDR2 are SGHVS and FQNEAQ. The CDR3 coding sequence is TGTGCCAGCAGCGGACTAGCGGGAGCATGGGAGCAGTTCTTC. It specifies CASSGLAGAWEQFF.

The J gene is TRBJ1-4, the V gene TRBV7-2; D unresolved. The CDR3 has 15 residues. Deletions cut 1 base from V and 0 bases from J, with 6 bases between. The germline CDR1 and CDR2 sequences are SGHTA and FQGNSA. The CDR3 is CASSLGSATNEKLFF. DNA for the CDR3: TGTGCCAGCAGCTTAGGCAGCGCAACTAATGAAAAACTGTTTTTT.

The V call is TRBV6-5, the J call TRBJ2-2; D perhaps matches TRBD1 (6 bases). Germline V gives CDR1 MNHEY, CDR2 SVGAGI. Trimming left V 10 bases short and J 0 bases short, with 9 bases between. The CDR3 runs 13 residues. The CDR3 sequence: CATGTPNTGELFF. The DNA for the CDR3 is TGTGCCACCGGGACACCGAACACCGGGGAGCTGTTTTTT.

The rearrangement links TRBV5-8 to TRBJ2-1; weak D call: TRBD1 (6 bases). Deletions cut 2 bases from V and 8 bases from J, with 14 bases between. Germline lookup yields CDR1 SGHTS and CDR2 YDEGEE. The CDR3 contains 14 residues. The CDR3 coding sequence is TGTGCCAGCAGCTTACTACAGGGTCCGCATGAGCAGTTCTTC. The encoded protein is CASSLLQGPHEQFF.

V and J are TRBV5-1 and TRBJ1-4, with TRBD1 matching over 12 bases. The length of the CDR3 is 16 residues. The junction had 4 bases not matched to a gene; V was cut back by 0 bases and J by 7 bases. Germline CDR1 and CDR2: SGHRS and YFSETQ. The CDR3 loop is CASSLGDRGPIEKLFF. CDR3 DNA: TGCGCCAGCAGCTTGGGGGACAGGGGGCCTATTGAAAAACTGTTTTTT.

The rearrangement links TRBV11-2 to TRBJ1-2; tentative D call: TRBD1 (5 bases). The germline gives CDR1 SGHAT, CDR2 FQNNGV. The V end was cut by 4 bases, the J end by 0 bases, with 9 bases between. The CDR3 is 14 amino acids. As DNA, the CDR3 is TGTGCCAGCAGCTGGGGGGTGGCTAACTATGGCTACACCTTC. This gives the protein CASSWGVANYGYTF.

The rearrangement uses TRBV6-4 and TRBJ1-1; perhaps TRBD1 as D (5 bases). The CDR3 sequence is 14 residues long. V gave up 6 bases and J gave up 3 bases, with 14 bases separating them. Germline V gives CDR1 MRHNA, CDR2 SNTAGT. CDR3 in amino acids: CASRRTLADTEAFF. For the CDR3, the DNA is TGTGCCAGCAGAAGGACATTGGCGGACACTGAAGCTTTCTTT.

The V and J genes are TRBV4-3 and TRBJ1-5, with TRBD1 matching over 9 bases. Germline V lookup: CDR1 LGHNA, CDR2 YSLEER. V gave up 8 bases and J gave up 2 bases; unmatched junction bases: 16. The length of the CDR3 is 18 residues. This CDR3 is CASYLGTGKIVGNQPQHF. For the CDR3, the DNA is TGCGCCAGCTATTTAGGGACAGGGAAGATTGTTGGCAATCAGCCCCAGCATTTT.

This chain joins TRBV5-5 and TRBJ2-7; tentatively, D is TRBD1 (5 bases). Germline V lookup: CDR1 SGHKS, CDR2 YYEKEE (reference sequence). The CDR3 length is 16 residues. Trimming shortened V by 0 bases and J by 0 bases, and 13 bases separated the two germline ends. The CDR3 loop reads CASSLDVRVTSYEQYV. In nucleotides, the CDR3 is TGTGCCAGCAGCTTGGATGTCAGGGTCACCTCCTACGAGCAGTACGTC.

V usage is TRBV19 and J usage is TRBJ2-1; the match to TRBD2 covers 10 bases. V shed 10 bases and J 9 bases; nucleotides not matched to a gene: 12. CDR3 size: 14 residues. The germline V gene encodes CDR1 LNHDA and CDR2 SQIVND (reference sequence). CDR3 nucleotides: TGTGCCACGGTTAACGGACTAGCGGTGGGTGAGCAGTTCTTC. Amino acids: CATVNGLAVGEQFF.

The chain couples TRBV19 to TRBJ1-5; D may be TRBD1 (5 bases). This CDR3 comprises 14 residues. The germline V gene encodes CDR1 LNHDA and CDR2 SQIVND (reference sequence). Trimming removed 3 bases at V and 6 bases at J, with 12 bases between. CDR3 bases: TGTGCCAGTAGTATCAGGGAATCGGGTCAGCCCCAGCATTTT. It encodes CASSIRESGQPQHF. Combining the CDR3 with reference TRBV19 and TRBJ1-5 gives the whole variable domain DGGITQSPKYLFRKEGQNVTLSCEQNLNHDAMYWYRQDPGQGLRLIYYSQIVNDFQKGDIAEGYSVSREKKESFPLTVTSAQKNPTAFYLCASSIRESGQPQHFGDGTRLSIL.

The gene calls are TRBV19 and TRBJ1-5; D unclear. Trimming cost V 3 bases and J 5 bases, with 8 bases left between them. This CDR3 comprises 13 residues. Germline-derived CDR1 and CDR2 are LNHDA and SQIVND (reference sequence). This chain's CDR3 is CASSIRSDQPQHF. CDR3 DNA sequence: TGTGCCAGTAGTATCAGGTCGGATCAGCCCCAGCATTTT.

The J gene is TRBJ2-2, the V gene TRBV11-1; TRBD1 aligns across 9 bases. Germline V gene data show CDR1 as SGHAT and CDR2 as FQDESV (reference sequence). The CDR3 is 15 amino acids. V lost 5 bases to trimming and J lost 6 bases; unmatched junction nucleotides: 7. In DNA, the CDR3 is TGTGCCAGCAGCCTACGGACAGGGGACGCCGGGGAGCTGTTTTTT. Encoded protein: CASSLRTGDAGELFF. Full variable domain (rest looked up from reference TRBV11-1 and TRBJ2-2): EAEVAQSPRYKITEKSQAVAFWCDPISGHATLYWYRQILGQGPELLVQFQDESVVDDSQLPKDRFSAERLKGVDSTLKIQPAELGDSAMYLCASSLRTGDAGELFFGEGSRLTVL.

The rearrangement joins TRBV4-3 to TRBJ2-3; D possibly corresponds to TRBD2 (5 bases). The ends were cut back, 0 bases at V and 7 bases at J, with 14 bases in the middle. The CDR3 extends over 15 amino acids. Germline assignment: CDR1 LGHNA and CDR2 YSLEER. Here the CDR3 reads CASSQDGLPGNTQYF. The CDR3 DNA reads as TGCGCCAGCAGCCAAGATGGACTGCCCGGAAATACGCAGTATTTT.

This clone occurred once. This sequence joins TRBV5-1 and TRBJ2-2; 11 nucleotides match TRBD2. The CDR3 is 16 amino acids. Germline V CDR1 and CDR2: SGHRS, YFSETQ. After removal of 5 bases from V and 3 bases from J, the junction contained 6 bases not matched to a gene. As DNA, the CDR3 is TGCGCCAGCAGTAGGTCGGGACTAGCGGACACCGGGGAGCTGTTTTTT. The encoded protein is CASSRSGLADTGELFF.

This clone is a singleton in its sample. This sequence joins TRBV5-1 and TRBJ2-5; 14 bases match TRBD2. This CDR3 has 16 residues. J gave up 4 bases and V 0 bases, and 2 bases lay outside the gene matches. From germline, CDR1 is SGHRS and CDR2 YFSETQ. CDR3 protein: CASSLGLAGGPETQYF. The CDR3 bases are TGCGCCAGCAGCTTGGGACTAGCGGGGGGGCCAGAGACCCAGTACTTC.

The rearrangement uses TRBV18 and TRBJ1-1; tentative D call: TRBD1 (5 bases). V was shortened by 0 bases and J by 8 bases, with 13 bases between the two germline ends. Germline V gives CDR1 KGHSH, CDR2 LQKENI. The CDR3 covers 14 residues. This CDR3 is CASSPPGQLGEAFF. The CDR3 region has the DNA TGTGCCAGCTCACCACCGGGGCAACTGGGCGAAGCTTTCTTT.

The CDR3, as DNA: TGTGCCAGCAGTCGGGACAGCTCTGGAAACACCATATATTTT. Translation: CASSRDSSGNTIYF. The chain links TRBV6-6 to TRBJ1-3, with 7 bases aligning to TRBD1. J lost 0 bases, V lost 5 bases, and 1 base had no gene match. Germline CDR1 reads MNHNY; CDR2 reads SVGAGI (reference sequence). The CDR3 loop spans 14 amino acids.